The entry below gives a single TCR beta chain sequence along with its context. Ranging in age from about 6 to 95, the donors were healthy Caucasian individuals from Russia. Each sample yielded at least 6 micrograms of PBMC total RNA. With 4 bases removed from V and 2 bases from J, the gap between germline ends came to 9 bases. The CDR3 contains 13 residues. This sample is drawn from a study of blood T cells in healthy people across ages. A second PCR, run for about 6 to 11 cycles, used a sample-barcoded 5' primer plus a J-beta primer mix. Through a template-switch adaptor with 12 random nucleotides, each cDNA molecule received a tag. One entry per CDR3 protein results from TCRdb running MiXCR on the 5' RACE reads. The profile covers 850,000 to 950,000 distinct CDR3 sequences, with around 26% appearing a single time and around 15% taken by the ten largest.

The source is a woman at least 80 years old in good health. V gene TRBV12-3 or TRBV12-4 combines with J gene TRBJ2-7, with TRBD1 as a possible D gene (6 bases). Sequenced sample: blood. The CDR3 is CASSSGDTYEQYF. Written as DNA, the CDR3 is TGTGCCAGCAGTTCAGGGGATACCTACGAGCAGTACTTC.